Listed here is a single T cell receptor (beta chain). What antigen it recognizes has not been identified. Per-base qualities were not stored, and no clone one base away is much larger. Libraries were built with the immunoSEQ multiplex PCR assay. Alongside multiparametric flow cytometry, deep sequencing of rearranged TCR beta loci was used to profile the T cell repertoires. The source is immuneACCESS, and TCRdb retained only in-frame sequences with V and J called. Part of the clones is not carried over; for the studies checked, unresolved V genes explain less than half of this, and the remainder is unexplained. The sample includes more than 11,000 clones, with about four fifths observed a single time. In total, the top ten clones hold roughly 29% of the sample. These data belong to a study of lymphopenia after photon versus proton radiotherapy (dated by TCRdb to between 2018 and 2021). Study-level background: Photon and proton radiation therapy were compared by the study for their immunological effects in patients with gastrointestinal tumors who developed high-grade lymphopenia. The roughly 21 patients in the cohort had gastrointestinal tumors, were treated with either photon or proton therapy, and subsequently developed lymphopenia. The goal of the study was to describe how the two radiation modalities differ in their effects on the immune system. What the study reported, not specific to this receptor: After the lymphocyte count nadir, repertoires from photon-treated patients showed oligoclonal expansion, particularly of CD8+ Temra cells, and this expansion drove the decline in diversity. The survival association was assessed only in patients who died, and the authors presented better survival with proton therapy as a possibility rather than a demonstrated result. During treatment, patients who received proton therapy stayed relatively stable, whereas patients who received photon therapy lost naive T cells and TCR diversity and gained effector/memory populations. Across the cohort, an inverse correlation was found between a larger post-nadir drop in TCR diversity and overall survival time among patients who died.

The sample was peripheral blood, taken from a patient treated with photon-based radiotherapy. The sequence derives from a man in his fifties with gastric cancer.

The nucleotide sequence reads as follows: TGTGCCAGTAGACTTCGAGCAGGGGGCAGAAATCAGCCCCAGCATTTT. It translates as CASRLRAGGRNQPQHF. Recombination connected TRBV19 to TRBJ1-5; 8 bases in the middle match TRBD1. V lost 6 bases and J lost 4 bases, and the count of bases not matched to a germline gene is 11. The CDR3 covers 16 residues, taking in both the cysteine and the phenylalanine. The sequence is cut down to CDR3 DNA, 48 bases in frame from base 1. From a lookup of the germline V gene (reference sequence), CDR1 and CDR2 are LNHDA and SQIVND.